The 10 T cell receptor beta chains listed next were all sequenced from one sample in a study of shared clonotypes between healthy human individuals (dated by TCRdb to the early 2020s). The protocol used for the library was the immunoSEQ multiplex PCR assay. TCRdb provides this immuneACCESS table in a form limited to in-frame rearrangements. Some clones are lacking; in checked studies, under half of them reflect an unresolved V gene, and why the rest are absent is not known. This sample has over a million clones in its table, and 97% to 99% of those were observed once. About 0.35% of the sample belongs to the ten largest clones. The sequencing sample was made of naive CD4+ T cells sorted from blood. Per the publication, the cell subset or site label means: CD45RA+ positively selected. These receptors all come from a man in his thirties or forties in good health.

V and J are TRBV28 and TRBJ1-5, with 7 positions matching TRBD1. The CDR3 spans 15 residues. Trimming cost V 10 bases and J 0 bases; bases outside gene matches: 9. Germline V gene lookup returns CDR1 MDHEN and CDR2 SYDVKM. The CDR3 bases are TGTGCCACCGCGGACAGGAGCTATAGCAATCAGCCCCAGCATTTT. It is translated as CATADRSYSNQPQHF. The variable domain in full, completed from reference TRBV28 and TRBJ1-5, reads DVKVTQSSRYLVKRTGEKVFLECVQDMDHENMFWYRQDPGLGLRLIYFSYDVKMKEKGDIPEGYSVSREKKERFSLILESASTNQTSMYLCATADRSYSNQPQHFGDGTRLSIL.

This clone was detected once. For the CDR3, the DNA is TGTGCCAGCAGTTCACCCTACAATGAGCAGTTCTTC. Protein: CASSSPYNEQFF. This chain joins TRBV6-5 and TRBJ2-1; D uncertain. Trimming took off 4 bases at V and 2 bases at J, with 3 bases between the two ends. The CDR3 runs 12 residues. In germline, CDR1 is MNHEY, CDR2 SVGAGI.

CDR3 sequence reads: CASSPPQNTEAFF. The DNA for the CDR3 is TGTGCCAGCAGTCCGCCTCAGAACACTGAAGCTTTCTTT. The rearrangement links TRBV6-5 to TRBJ1-1; no firm D call. From germline, CDR1 is MNHEY and CDR2 SVGAGI. Deletions cut 5 bases from V and 1 base from J, with 8 bases between. The CDR3 is 13 residues long.

The V and J genes are TRBV7-8 and TRBJ2-3; tentatively, D is TRBD1 (6 bases). This CDR3 has 16 amino acids. V shed 1 base and J shed 4 bases, with 15 bases lying between them. Germline V CDR1 and CDR2: SGHVS, FQNEAQ. In nucleotides, the CDR3 is TGTGCCAGCAGCTTAGGCAGGGGCGCTTCTGCAGATACGCAGTATTTT. It encodes CASSLGRGASADTQYF. Full variable domain (remainder filled in from reference TRBV7-8 and TRBJ2-3): GAGVSQSPRYKVAKRGQDVALRCDPISGHVSLFWYQQALGQGPEFLTYFQNEAQLDKSGLPSDRFFAERPEGSVSTLKIQRTQQEDSAVYLCASSLGRGASADTQYFGPGTRLTVL.

Details on this clone: At one end the junction does not follow the germline gene, possibly because of a read error. The rearrangement links TRBV7-7 to TRBJ2-1; no firm D call. The CDR3 is 15 amino acids. Germline CDR1 is SSHAT and CDR2 is FNYEAQ (reference sequence). In DNA, the CDR3 is TGTGCTAGCAGTCCTTTGGCGCAACCCTACAATGAGCAGTTCTTC. Its protein product is CASSPLAQPYNEQFF.

This chain uses TRBV18 with TRBJ2-3; 9 nucleotides match TRBD2. The CDR3 has 16 amino acids. CDR1 KGHSH and CDR2 LQKENI come from the germline V gene. After removal of 6 bases from V and 5 bases from J, the junction contained 12 bases not matched to a gene. This CDR3 reads CASSTFSGSSQDTQYF. In nucleotides, the CDR3 is TGTGCCAGCTCCACGTTTAGCGGGAGTAGTCAAGATACGCAGTATTTT.

The V call is TRBV10-3, the J call TRBJ2-3, with D tentatively TRBD1 (6 bases). Trimming removed 10 bases from V and 2 bases from J, with 13 bases in between. This CDR3 contains 13 residues. The V gene's germline CDR1 is ENHRY and CDR2 SYGVKD. CDR3 residues: CATTDRTTDTQYF. In DNA form, the CDR3 reads TGTGCCACAACGGACAGAACCACAGATACGCAGTATTTT.

The chain is built from TRBV2 and TRBJ1-5; 9 bases are a match to TRBD1. J was trimmed by 2 bases and V by 2 bases; bases with no gene match: 7. The length of the CDR3 is 17 residues. The germline CDR1 and CDR2 sequences are SNHLY and FYNNEI. Written as DNA, the CDR3 is TGTGCCAGCAGTGAAAGTCTGGGACAGGGCGGCAATCAGCCCCAGCATTTT. Residues: CASSESLGQGGNQPQHF.

The V and J genes are TRBV7-9 and TRBJ2-5; 7 bases agree with TRBD2. J was trimmed by 4 bases and V by 5 bases; bases with no gene match: 7. The CDR3 consists of 14 residues. Germline V lookup: CDR1 SEHNR, CDR2 FQNEAQ (reference sequence). CDR3 coding DNA: TGTGCCAGCAGCCCCGGAAGGGAGGGAGAGACCCAGTACTTC. Translating it yields CASSPGREGETQYF.

The V call is TRBV7-8, the J call TRBJ2-1; 10 bases map to TRBD2. Per germline, CDR1 SGHVS and CDR2 FQNEAQ. Germline trimming cut 4 bases from V and 6 bases from J; bases unmatched to any gene: 6. This CDR3 spans 15 amino acids. CDR3 sequence reads: CASSSAGTSVNEQFF. In nucleotides, the CDR3 is TGTGCCAGCAGCTCAGCCGGGACTAGCGTCAATGAGCAGTTCTTC.